This T cell receptor (beta chain) stems from a study of shared clonotypes between healthy human individuals. The method was immunoSEQ multiplex PCR; TCRdb's version includes in-frame clones alone and lacks a portion of them. Of roughly 1 million clones listed, about 77% are singletons. The CDR3 runs to 15 residues. V shed 1 base and J 1 base; nucleotides not matched to a gene: 3. Germline CDR1 reads SGHAT; CDR2 reads FQNNGV. The chain recombines TRBV11-2 with TRBJ2-7, with 8 bases fitting TRBD1. The origin of this receptor is a man aged 18 to 35 in good health. Sequenced sample: memory CD4+ T cells sorted from blood. Stated subset: CD45RA-negative fraction. For the CDR3, the DNA is TGTGCCAGCAGCTTAGCCGGGACAGGTTCCTACGAGCAGTACTTC. Protein product: CASSLAGTGSYEQYF.